The next 11 T cell receptor beta chains were all read from a single sample in a study of metastatic and nonmetastatic thyroid tumors (dated by TCRdb to between 2020 and 2021). No patient had received any treatment before thyroid surgery. Libraries were constructed by PCR. TCRdb records Illumina HiSeq 4000 as the sequencer. TCRdb trimmed public reads at Q25 via fastp, called clones via MiXCR and kept in-frame beta chains. The sample table lists 25,000 to 30,000 clones, about 20% of them with a count of one. Clones ranked in the top ten supply around 28% of the sample. Material for sequencing was blood. The receptors shown here come from a male donor with papillary thyroid cancer or a benign thyroid nodule (not recorded which). Some clones in this sample may be carry-over from other donors' samples.

This clone was seen at least ten times. The chain has TRBV5-1 and TRBJ2-7; 12 bases fit TRBD2. Looked up from germline, CDR1 is SGHRS and CDR2 is YFSETQ. This CDR3 is built from 15 residues. V shed 4 bases, J shed 5 bases, and the junction held 7 bases outside the gene matches. Here the CDR3 reads CASSPPSGGAHEQYF. CDR3 DNA: TGCGCCAGCAGCCCCCCTAGCGGGGGGGCACACGAGCAGTACTTC.

In its sample, this clone was seen many times. The chain recombines TRBV4-3 with TRBJ2-6; D remains unclear. The CDR3 is made up of 16 amino acids. Germline CDR1 reads LGHNA; CDR2 reads YSLEER. The V end lost 0 bases, the J end lost 2 bases, and 8 bases lay between the germline ends. The CDR3 region has the DNA TGCGCCAGCAGCCAAGATCTGGGAACTGGGGCCAACGTCCTGACTTTC. The encoded protein is CASSQDLGTGANVLTF.

The genes are TRBV5-1 and TRBJ1-6; 8 bases align to TRBD1. The CDR3 length is 14 residues. With 3 bases clipped from V and 10 bases from J, the junction kept 6 bases outside the gene matches. The V gene's germline CDR1 is SGHRS and CDR2 YFSETQ. The CDR3 bases are TGCGCCAGCAGCTGGACAGGGTTGGGCTCACCCCTCCACTTT. It encodes CASSWTGLGSPLHF.

This clone was observed at least ten times. Mismatch with germline at one junction end may stem from a read error. This sequence joins TRBV28 and TRBJ1-4, with D possibly TRBD1 on 6 matching bases. This CDR3 comprises 15 residues. Germline CDR1 reads MDHEN; CDR2 reads SYDVKM. The CDR3 here is CASSLWGGTNEKLLF. The CDR3 nucleotides are TGTGCCAGCAGTTTATGGGGGGGCACTAATGAAAAACTGCTTTTT. The full variable domain, with the rest looked up from reference TRBV28 and TRBJ1-4, is DVKVTQSSRYLVKRTGEKVFLECVQDMDHENMFWYRQDPGLGLRLIYFSYDVKMKEKGDIPEGYSVSREKKERFSLILESASTNQTSMYLCASSLWGGTNEKLLFGSGTQLSVL.

This clone was seen ten or more times. J is TRBJ2-2 and V is TRBV6-4; 8 positions match TRBD1. This CDR3 comprises 14 residues. V shed 3 bases, J shed 6 bases, and the junction held 3 bases outside the gene matches. The germline V gene encodes CDR1 MRHNA and CDR2 SNTAGT. CDR3 region: CASSEQGEAGELFF. In nucleotides, the CDR3 is TGTGCCAGCAGTGAACAGGGGGAGGCCGGGGAGCTGTTTTTT.

This clone showed up many times. The V call is TRBV14, the J call TRBJ2-7, with unresolved D. The length of the CDR3 is 13 residues. Germline V gene lookup returns CDR1 SGHDN and CDR2 FVKESK. V lost 7 bases, J lost 1 base, and 11 bases lay in between. The CDR3 loop is CASNKWQSYEQYF. The CDR3 DNA reads as TGTGCCAGCAATAAGTGGCAGTCCTACGAGCAGTACTTC.

There are many counts of this clone. Other DNA sequences in the sample encode the same CDR3. This chain links TRBV20-1 with TRBJ2-2, with D hard to call. CDR1 is DFQATT and CDR2 is SNEGSKA in the germline V gene (reference sequence). The CDR3 loop spans 16 amino acids. V lost 6 bases, J lost 0 bases, and 17 bases lay in between. The CDR3 loop reads CSAPDPRGSNTGELFF. The CDR3 coding sequence is TGCAGTGCCCCCGATCCACGAGGATCGAACACCGGGGAGCTGTTTTTT.

This clone was observed many times. The rearrangement links TRBV5-5 to TRBJ2-7, with D uncertain. The germline V gene encodes CDR1 SGHKS and CDR2 YYEKEE (reference sequence). This CDR3 contains 15 residues. The V end was cut by 0 bases, the J end by 4 bases, with 14 bases between. In DNA, the CDR3 is TGTGCCAGCAGCTTGGTGAGCAACCAAAATTACGAGCAGTACTTC. Translation: CASSLVSNQNYEQYF.

Ten or more counts support this clone. V and J are TRBV20-1 and TRBJ2-5; D may match TRBD1 or TRBD2 (5 bases each). The CDR3 length is 13 residues. The V end was cut by 1 base, the J end by 2 bases, with 8 bases between. CDR1 and CDR2 (germline): DFQATT, SNEGSKA (reference sequence). The CDR3 DNA sequence: TGCAGTGCTAGAGGGGGACGGCAAGAGACCCAGTACTTC. Its translation is CSARGGRQETQYF.

This clone has at least ten counts. A read error may explain this, as a much larger clone is one base away. V and J are TRBV28 and TRBJ1-5; 7 nucleotides line up with TRBD1. The length of the CDR3 is 15 residues. CDR1 and CDR2 (germline): MDHEN, SYDVKM. The CDR3, as DNA: TGTGCCAGCAGTCAAAGACAGGGCTTCAATCAGCCCCGGCATTTT. It codes for CASSQRQGFNQPRHF. The full variable domain, with the rest looked up from reference TRBV28 and TRBJ1-5, is DVKVTQSSRYLVKRTGEKVFLECVQDMDHENMFWYRQDPGLGLRLIYFSYDVKMKEKGDIPEGYSVSREKKERFSLILESASTNQTSMYLCASSQRQGFNQPRHFGDGTRLSIL.

The table lists this clone with many counts. This sequence joins TRBV6-1 and TRBJ1-6; 8 bases align to TRBD1. This CDR3 spans 14 amino acids. Per the germline V gene, CDR1 is MNHNS and CDR2 is SASEGT. Unmatched junction bases numbered 3, after V lost 5 bases and J lost 6 bases. The CDR3 region is CASSLGQGNSPLHF. The DNA of the CDR3 is TGTGCCAGCAGTCTAGGACAGGGTAATTCACCCCTCCACTTT.